This T cell receptor beta chain was captured in a study of blood T cell repertoires in COVID-19. The overall study: Donors in the United States, Italy and Spain gave samples during acute or convalescent COVID-19. In each case, the material was cDNA or gDNA derived from T cells, B-cell-depleted T cells, or PBMCs.

The germline gives CDR1 SQVTM, CDR2 ANQGSEA. The CDR3 totals 14 residues. V was cut by 0 bases and J by 1 base, with 9 bases left in between. The Seattle patients joined while their infection was active and were tracked longitudinally afterward. Original handling: Amplification from reference gene primers served as the basis for estimated nucleated cell counts. Only in-frame clones appear in the TCRdb table, and some are missing; sequencing was by immunoSEQ multiplex PCR. That table supplies the V and J calls and clone size; D and trimming were determined from the DNA. The sample holds approximately 170,000 clones, around 85% seen once.

This receptor was obtained from a man older than 75 with COVID-19, enrolled during active disease. Sequencing used peripheral blood. This chain connects TRBV29-1 to TRBJ1-1; D remains unclear. CDR3: CSVEDLGQNTEAFF. The CDR3 DNA reads as TGCAGCGTTGAAGATTTGGGCCAGAACACTGAAGCTTTCTTT.